This paragraph reports one TCR beta chain. This sample was included in a study of T cell changes during pregnancy in multiple sclerosis. The protocol was immunoSEQ multiplex PCR, while the TCRdb copy is restricted to in-frame clones and leaves out a portion. The data show tens of thousands of clones, 80% to 90% seen once. The sequence derives from a female donor with multiple sclerosis, enrolled in a pregnancy study. The sample here was CD4+ T cells from peripheral blood mononuclear cells, taken in the first trimester of pregnancy.

This chain's CDR3 is CASSDERSDTQYF. The CDR3 DNA sequence: TGTGCCAGCAGTGACGAGAGGTCAGATACGCAGTATTTT. V gene TRBV2 combines with J gene TRBJ2-3; D remains ambiguous. The germline CDR1 and CDR2 sequences are SNHLY and FYNNEI. The CDR3 runs to 13 residues. V lost 3 bases and J 4 bases, leaving 8 bases between the germline ends.